Presented here are 19 T cell receptor beta chains from one specimen sequenced in a study of metastatic and nonmetastatic thyroid tumors. The entire patient cohort was treatment-naive prior to thyroid surgery. Through MiXCR, TCRdb re-clonotyped the PCR reads. The sample contains around 29,000 clones, 20% to 25% of which appear only once. The specimen sequenced was blood. The source of these receptors is a female donor with papillary thyroid cancer or a benign thyroid nodule (not recorded which). Some clones in this sample may be carry-over from other donors' samples.

This clone occurred a few times. This chain uses TRBV11-2 with TRBJ2-3, with TRBD2 matching over 13 bases. J lost 2 bases, V lost 0 bases, and 11 bases had no gene match. The CDR3 has 20 amino acids. Germline V gene sequence: CDR1 SGHAT, CDR2 FQNNGV. CDR3 in amino acids: CASSLDKGLAGTIYTDTQYF. The CDR3 DNA is TGTGCCAGCAGCTTAGATAAGGGACTAGCGGGAACCATTTACACAGATACGCAGTATTTT.

This clone was counted many times. The gene calls are TRBV7-2 and TRBJ1-4; TRBD1 matches 9 bases. The length of the CDR3 is 14 residues. The germline V gene encodes CDR1 SGHTA and CDR2 FQGNSA. The V and J ends lost 5 bases and 8 bases, in that order; junction bases with no gene match: 6. The CDR3 bases are TGTGCCAGCAGCAGTACAGGGGGCTGGGAAAAACTGTTTTTT. Translating gives CASSSTGGWEKLFF.

This clone showed up just a few times. A read error is possible here, since a much larger clone lies one base away. Additional DNA sequences in this sample encode the identical CDR3. The chain couples TRBV12-3 or TRBV12-4 to TRBJ1-1; D gene uncertain. The CDR3 has 13 amino acids. This CDR3 is CASNRARTTEAFF. Here the CDR3 DNA reads TGTGCCAGCAACCGGGCAAGGACCACTGAAGCTTTCTTC.

There are many counts of this clone. The J gene is TRBJ2-1, the V gene TRBV7-9, with D perhaps TRBD1 (5 bases). This CDR3 has 13 amino acids. Germline assignment: CDR1 SEHNR and CDR2 FQNEAQ (reference sequence). The V and J ends lost 5 bases and 6 bases respectively, with 11 bases between them. The CDR3 loop is CASSAQDSNEQFF. In DNA form, the CDR3 reads TGTGCCAGCAGCGCCCAAGACAGCAATGAGCAGTTCTTC.

This chain links TRBV20-1 with TRBJ1-4; D is unresolved. The CDR3 totals 13 residues. Germline values: CDR1 DFQATT, CDR2 SNEGSKA (reference sequence). Trimming left V 0 bases short and J 8 bases short, with 10 bases between. The CDR3 bases are TGCAGTGCTAGAGACTCCGGGAACGAAAAACTGTTTTTT. It encodes CSARDSGNEKLFF.

As concerns this clone: The junction does not match germline at one end; this may be a read error. This chain uses TRBV24-1 with TRBJ1-5, with D hard to call. CDR3 length equals 13 residues. From germline, CDR1 is KGHDR and CDR2 SFDVKD. CDR3 region: CVTSLGSNQPQHF. In DNA, the CDR3 is TGTGTCACCAGTTTGGGGAGCAATCAGCCCCAGCATTTT.

In its sample, this clone was seen a few times. The V and J genes are TRBV27 and TRBJ2-1, with unresolved D. This CDR3 comprises 16 residues. CDR1 is MNHEY and CDR2 is SMNVEV in the germline V gene (reference sequence). Trimming removed 6 bases at V and 0 bases at J, with 15 bases between. The CDR3 DNA is TGTGCCAGCAGCGCCGGATACGGGCCCTCCTACAATGAGCAGTTCTTC. Protein product: CASSAGYGPSYNEQFF.

The V gene is TRBV6-2 or TRBV6-3, the J gene TRBJ2-3; 12 nucleotides align to TRBD2. V lost 7 bases to trimming and J lost 3 bases; unmatched junction nucleotides: 8. This CDR3 region has 16 residues. Germline V lookup: CDR1 MNHEY, CDR2 SVGEGT. The CDR3 DNA is TGTGCCAGCATCGGACTAGCGGGATGGTTGACAGATACGCAGTATTTT. Amino acids: CASIGLAGWLTDTQYF.

This clone has ten or more counts. The chain has TRBV4-3 and TRBJ2-1, with TRBD2 matching 7 bases. The germline V gene has CDR1 LGHNA and CDR2 YSLEER. This CDR3 spans 17 amino acids. V dropped 0 bases and J dropped 2; count of bases not matched to a gene: 7. Here the CDR3 reads CASSQERAGKTYNEQFF. The DNA for the CDR3 is TGCGCCAGCAGCCAAGAAAGAGCGGGGAAAACCTACAATGAGCAGTTCTTC.

There are many counts of this clone. The chain joins TRBV20-1 to TRBJ1-2, with D perhaps TRBD1 (5 bases). The CDR3 is 15 residues long. Deletions cut 0 bases from V and 4 bases from J, with 15 bases between. CDR1 is DFQATT, CDR2 SNEGSKA, per germline (reference sequence). This CDR3 reads CSARESAGGGYGYTF. Written as DNA, the CDR3 is TGCAGTGCTAGAGAGTCAGCCGGGGGGGGCTATGGCTACACCTTC.

This clone was seen many times. This chain links TRBV4-3 with TRBJ2-7; 8 bases map to TRBD1. Germline values: CDR1 LGHNA, CDR2 YSLEER. The CDR3 is 14 residues long. V gave up 3 bases and J gave up 6 bases; unmatched junction bases: 7. CDR3 sequence reads: CASSQRGQGAEQYF. The DNA for the CDR3 is TGCGCCAGCAGCCAGCGTGGACAGGGAGCCGAGCAGTACTTC.

About this clone itself: The junction and the germline gene differ at one end; a read error may be behind it. The gene calls are TRBV9 and TRBJ2-6, with a weak D call TRBD1 (5 bases). The CDR3 has 13 amino acids. The V gene's germline CDR1 is SGDLS and CDR2 YYNGEE. The CDR3 region is CASSVGAANVVGF. The CDR3 region has the DNA TGTGCCAGCAGCGTTGGGGCTGCCAACGTCGTGGGTTTC. Looking up the rest from reference TRBV9 and TRBJ2-6 gives the full variable domain: DSGVTQTPKHLITATGQRVTLRCSPRSGDLSVYWYQQSLDQGLQFLIQYYNGEERAKGNILERFSAQQFPDLHSELNLSSLELGDSALYFCASSVGAANVVGFGAGSRLTVL.

This clone was counted many times. The V gene is TRBV7-9, the J gene TRBJ2-7; TRBD2 is a possible D gene (5 bases). CDR3 length equals 15 residues. The germline V gene encodes CDR1 SEHNR and CDR2 FQNEAQ (reference sequence). Trimming took 4 bases from V and 4 from J, leaving 17 bases between them. The CDR3 is CASSSFRTQQYEQYF. The CDR3, as DNA: TGTGCCAGCAGCTCCTTTCGGACTCAACAATACGAGCAGTACTTC.

This clone was recorded at least ten times. The chain links TRBV15 to TRBJ2-5; D ambiguous. Germline CDR1 reads LNHNV; CDR2 reads YYDKDF (reference sequence). Trimming took off 2 bases at V and 5 bases at J, with 12 bases between the two ends. The CDR3 consists of 14 residues. The CDR3 is CATSRFRLGETQYF. For the CDR3, the DNA is TGTGCCACCAGCAGATTCCGGTTAGGCGAGACCCAGTACTTC.

The chain has TRBV6-2 or TRBV6-3 and TRBJ2-5, with 11 positions matching TRBD2. Germline CDR1 MNHEY, CDR2 SVGEGT. The CDR3 consists of 15 residues. The V segment lost 7 bases and the J segment 8 bases; nucleotides outside the gene matches: 12. Here the CDR3 reads CASITSGRTPVTQYF. The DNA of the CDR3 is TGTGCCAGCATAACTAGCGGGAGAACCCCCGTAACCCAGTACTTC.

This clone was seen repeatedly, ten times or more. In nucleotides, the CDR3 is TGTGCCAGCAGCCGAGGACTTGCAACTAATGAAAAACTGTTTTTT. Protein product: CASSRGLATNEKLFF. This chain connects TRBV28 to TRBJ1-4; D gene ambiguous. Trimming shortened V by 6 bases and J by 0 bases, and 11 bases separated the two germline ends. Germline V CDR1 and CDR2: MDHEN, SYDVKM. The CDR3 is 15 amino acids.

V gene TRBV19 combines with J gene TRBJ1-1; a weak D match, TRBD1 (5 bases). Trimming removed 5 bases at V and 5 bases at J, with 12 bases between. The CDR3 extends over 13 amino acids. Per germline, CDR1 LNHDA and CDR2 SQIVND (reference sequence). The CDR3 sequence: CASSAQVRTEAFF. The CDR3 nucleotides are TGTGCCAGTAGTGCACAGGTTAGAACTGAAGCTTTCTTT.

A word on this clone: The same CDR3 arises from other DNA sequences in this sample as well. The gene calls are TRBV4-2 and TRBJ2-1; the D gene is possibly TRBD2 (7 bases). With 4 bases removed from V and 10 bases from J, the gap between germline ends came to 23 bases. Germline CDR1 reads LGHNA; CDR2 reads YNFKEQ. The CDR3 totals 16 residues. CDR3: CASSPVGGGGVIEQFF. In DNA form, the CDR3 reads TGTGCCAGCAGCCCCGTGGGGGGCGGGGGAGTAATAGAGCAGTTCTTC.

This clone was observed a few times. The chain recombines TRBV3-1 with TRBJ2-1; unclear D gene. Germline V gene data show CDR1 as LGHDT and CDR2 as YNNKEL (reference sequence). V was trimmed by 1 base and J by 6 bases, leaving 7 bases between them. This CDR3 spans 13 amino acids. The CDR3 nucleotides read TGTGCCAGCAGCCAAGTTGGGTCCAATGAGCAGTTCTTC. Translated, it gives CASSQVGSNEQFF.